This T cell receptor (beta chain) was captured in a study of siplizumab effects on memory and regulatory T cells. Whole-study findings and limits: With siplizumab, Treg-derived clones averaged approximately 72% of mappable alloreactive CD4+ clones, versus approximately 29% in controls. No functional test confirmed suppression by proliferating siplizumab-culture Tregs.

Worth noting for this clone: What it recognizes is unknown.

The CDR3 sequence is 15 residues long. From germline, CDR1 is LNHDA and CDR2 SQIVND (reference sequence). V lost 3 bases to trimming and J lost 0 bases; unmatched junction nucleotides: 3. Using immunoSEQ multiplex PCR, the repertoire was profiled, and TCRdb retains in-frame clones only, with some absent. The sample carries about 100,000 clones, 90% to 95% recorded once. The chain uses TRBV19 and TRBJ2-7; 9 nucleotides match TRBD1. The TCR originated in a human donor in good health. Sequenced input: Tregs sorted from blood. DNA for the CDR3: TGTGCCAGTAGTATCTCGACAGGGGGCTCCTACGAGCAGTACTTC. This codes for CASSISTGGSYEQYF.